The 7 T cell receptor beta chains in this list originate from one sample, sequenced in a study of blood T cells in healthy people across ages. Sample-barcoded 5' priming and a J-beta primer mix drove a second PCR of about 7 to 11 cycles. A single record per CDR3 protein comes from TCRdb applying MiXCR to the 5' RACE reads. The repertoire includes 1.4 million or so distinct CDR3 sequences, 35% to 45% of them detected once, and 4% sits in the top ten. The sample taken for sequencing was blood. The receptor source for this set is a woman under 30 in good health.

The DNA of the CDR3 is TGTGCCAGCAGCAAGGGGCACGAGCAGTACTTC. Amino acids: CASSKGHEQYF. The chain joins TRBV12-3 or TRBV12-4 to TRBJ2-7, with D perhaps TRBD1 (5 bases). With 6 bases removed from V and 5 bases from J, the gap between germline ends came to 8 bases. The CDR3 loop spans 11 amino acids.

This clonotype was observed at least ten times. In DNA form, the CDR3 reads TGCGCCAGCAGCCAAGAGTCCGGGACAGGGGCCAACGTCCTGACTTTC. Residues: CASSQESGTGANVLTF. This chain uses TRBV4-3 with TRBJ2-6; TRBD1 is a possible D gene (6 bases). Trimming pared 0 bases from V and 4 bases from J, leaving 10 bases between. Germline CDR1 is LGHNA and CDR2 is YSLEER. This CDR3 is built from 16 residues.

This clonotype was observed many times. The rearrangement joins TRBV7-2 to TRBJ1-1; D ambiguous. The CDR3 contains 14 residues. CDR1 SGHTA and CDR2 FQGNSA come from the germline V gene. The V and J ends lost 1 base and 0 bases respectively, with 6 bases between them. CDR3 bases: TGTGCCAGCAGCTTAGTCCGTCTGAACACTGAAGCTTTCTTT. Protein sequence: CASSLVRLNTEAFF.

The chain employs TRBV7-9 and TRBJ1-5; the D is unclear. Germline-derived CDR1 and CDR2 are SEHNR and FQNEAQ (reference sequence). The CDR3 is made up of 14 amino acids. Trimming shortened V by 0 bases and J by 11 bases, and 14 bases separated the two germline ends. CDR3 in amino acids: CASSLAREGGAQHF. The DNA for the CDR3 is TGTGCCAGCAGCTTAGCGCGGGAGGGAGGAGCCCAGCATTTT. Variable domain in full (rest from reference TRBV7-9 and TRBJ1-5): DTGVSQNPRHKITKRGQNVTFRCDPISEHNRLYWYRQTLGQGPEFLTYFQNEAQLEKSRLLSDRFSAERPKGSFSTLEIQRTEQGDSAMYLCASSLAREGGAQHFGDGTRLSIL.

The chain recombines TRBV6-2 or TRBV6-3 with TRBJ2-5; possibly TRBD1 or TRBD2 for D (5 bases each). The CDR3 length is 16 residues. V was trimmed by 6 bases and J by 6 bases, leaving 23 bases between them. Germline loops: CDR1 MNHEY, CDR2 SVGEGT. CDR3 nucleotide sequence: TGTGCCAGCAGCCGCCCTGATGGGACGCGGGTAAAGACCCAGTACTTC. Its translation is CASSRPDGTRVKTQYF.

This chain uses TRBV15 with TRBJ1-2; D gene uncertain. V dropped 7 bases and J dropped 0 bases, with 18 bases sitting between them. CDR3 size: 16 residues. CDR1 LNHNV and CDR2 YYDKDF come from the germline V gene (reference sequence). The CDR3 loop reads CATNPIPSISNYGYTF. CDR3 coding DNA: TGTGCCACCAACCCAATCCCGAGTATTTCTAACTATGGCTACACCTTC.

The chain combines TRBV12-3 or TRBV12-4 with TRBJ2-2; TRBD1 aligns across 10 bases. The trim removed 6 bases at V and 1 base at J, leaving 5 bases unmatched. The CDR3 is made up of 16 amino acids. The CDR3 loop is CASSPTGGGNTGELFF. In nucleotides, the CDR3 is TGTGCCAGCAGCCCGACAGGGGGCGGGAACACCGGGGAGCTGTTTTTT.